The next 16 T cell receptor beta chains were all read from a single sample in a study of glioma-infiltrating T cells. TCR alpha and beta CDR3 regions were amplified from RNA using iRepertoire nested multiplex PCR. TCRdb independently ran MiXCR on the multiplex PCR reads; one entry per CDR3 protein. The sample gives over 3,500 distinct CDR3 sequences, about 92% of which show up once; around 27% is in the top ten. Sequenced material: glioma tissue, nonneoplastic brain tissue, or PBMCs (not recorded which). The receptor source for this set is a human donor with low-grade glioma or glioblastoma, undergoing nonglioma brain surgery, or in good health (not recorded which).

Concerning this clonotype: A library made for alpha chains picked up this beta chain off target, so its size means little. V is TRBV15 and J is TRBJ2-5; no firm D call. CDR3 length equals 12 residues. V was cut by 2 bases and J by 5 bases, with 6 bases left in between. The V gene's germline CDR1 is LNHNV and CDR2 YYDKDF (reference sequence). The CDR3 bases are TGTGCCACCAGCAGACCCCAGGAGACCCAGTACTTC. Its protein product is CATSRPQETQYF.

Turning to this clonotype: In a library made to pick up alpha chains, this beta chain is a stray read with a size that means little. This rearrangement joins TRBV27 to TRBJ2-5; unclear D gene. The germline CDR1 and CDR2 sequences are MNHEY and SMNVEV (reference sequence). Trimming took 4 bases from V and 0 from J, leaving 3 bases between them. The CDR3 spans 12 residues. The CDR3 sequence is CASSWDQETQYF. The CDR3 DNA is TGTGCCAGCAGTTGGGACCAAGAGACCCAGTACTTC.

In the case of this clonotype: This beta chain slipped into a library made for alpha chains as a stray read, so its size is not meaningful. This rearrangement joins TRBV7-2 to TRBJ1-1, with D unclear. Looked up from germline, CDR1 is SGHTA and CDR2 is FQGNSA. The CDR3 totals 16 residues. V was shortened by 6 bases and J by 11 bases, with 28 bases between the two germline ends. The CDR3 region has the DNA TGTGCCAGCAGACACAGTCCGGGAAGCAGGAGAAGATGGGCTTTCTTT. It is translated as CASRHSPGSRRRWAFF.

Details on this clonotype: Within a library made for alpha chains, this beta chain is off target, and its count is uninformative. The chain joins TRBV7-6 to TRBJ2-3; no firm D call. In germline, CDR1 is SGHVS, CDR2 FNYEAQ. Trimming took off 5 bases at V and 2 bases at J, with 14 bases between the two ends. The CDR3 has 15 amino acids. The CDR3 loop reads CASSLQSTNTDTQYF. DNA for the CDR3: TGTGCCAGCAGCCTTCAGTCAACTAACACAGATACGCAGTATTTT.

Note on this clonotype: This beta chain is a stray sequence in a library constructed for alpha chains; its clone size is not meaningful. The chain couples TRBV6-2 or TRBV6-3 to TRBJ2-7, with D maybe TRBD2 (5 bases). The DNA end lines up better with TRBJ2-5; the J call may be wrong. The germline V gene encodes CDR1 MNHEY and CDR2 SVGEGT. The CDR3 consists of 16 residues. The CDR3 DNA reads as TGTGCCAGCAGTTACTCGATACGGGGAATGGAAGAGACCCAGTACTTC. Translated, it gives CASSYSIRGMEETQYF.

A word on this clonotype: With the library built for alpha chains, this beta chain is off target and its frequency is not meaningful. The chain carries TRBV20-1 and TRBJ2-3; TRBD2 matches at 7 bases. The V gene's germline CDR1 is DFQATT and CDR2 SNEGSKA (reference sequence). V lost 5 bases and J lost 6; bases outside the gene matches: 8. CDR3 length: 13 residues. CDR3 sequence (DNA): TGCAGTGCTGTTAACCGGGGGGAGGATACGCAGTATTTT. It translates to CSAVNRGEDTQYF.

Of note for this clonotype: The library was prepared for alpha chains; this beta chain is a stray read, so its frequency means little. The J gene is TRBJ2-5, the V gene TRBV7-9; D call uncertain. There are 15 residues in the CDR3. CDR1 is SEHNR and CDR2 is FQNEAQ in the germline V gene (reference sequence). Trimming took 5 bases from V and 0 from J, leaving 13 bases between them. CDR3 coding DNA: TGTGCCAGCAGCATCTCGGCGGCAAACCAAGAGACCCAGTACTTC. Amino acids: CASSISAANQETQYF.

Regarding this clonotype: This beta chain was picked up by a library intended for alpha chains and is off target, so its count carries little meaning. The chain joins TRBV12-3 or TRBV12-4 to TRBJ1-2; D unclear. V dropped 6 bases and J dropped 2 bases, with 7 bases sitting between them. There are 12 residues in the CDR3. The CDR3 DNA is TGTGCCAGCAGCTCCGAGAACTATGGCTACACCTTC. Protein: CASSSENYGYTF.

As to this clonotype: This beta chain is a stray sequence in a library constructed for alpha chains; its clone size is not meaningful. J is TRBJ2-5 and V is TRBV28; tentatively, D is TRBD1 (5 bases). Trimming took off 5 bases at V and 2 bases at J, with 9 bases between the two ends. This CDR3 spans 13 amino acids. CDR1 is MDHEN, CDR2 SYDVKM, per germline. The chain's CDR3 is CASSRQLQETQYF. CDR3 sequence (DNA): TGTGCCAGCAGTCGACAGCTACAAGAGACCCAGTACTTC.

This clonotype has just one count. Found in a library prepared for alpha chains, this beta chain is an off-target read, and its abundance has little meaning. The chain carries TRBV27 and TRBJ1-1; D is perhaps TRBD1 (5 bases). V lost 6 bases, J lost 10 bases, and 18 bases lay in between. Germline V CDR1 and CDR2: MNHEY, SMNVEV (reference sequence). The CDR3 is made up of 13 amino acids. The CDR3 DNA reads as TGTGCCAGCAGAAAAAACCGTGACAGCCCAGCTTTCTTT. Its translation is CASRKNRDSPAFF.

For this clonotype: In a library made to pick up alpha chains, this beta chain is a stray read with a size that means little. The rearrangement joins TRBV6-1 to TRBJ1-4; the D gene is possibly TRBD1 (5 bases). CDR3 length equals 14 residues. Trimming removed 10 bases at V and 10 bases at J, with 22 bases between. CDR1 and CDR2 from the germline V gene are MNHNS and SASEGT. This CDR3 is CATSTRETVAKLFF. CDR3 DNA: TGTGCCACCAGCACAAGGGAGACAGTGGCAAAACTGTTTTTT.

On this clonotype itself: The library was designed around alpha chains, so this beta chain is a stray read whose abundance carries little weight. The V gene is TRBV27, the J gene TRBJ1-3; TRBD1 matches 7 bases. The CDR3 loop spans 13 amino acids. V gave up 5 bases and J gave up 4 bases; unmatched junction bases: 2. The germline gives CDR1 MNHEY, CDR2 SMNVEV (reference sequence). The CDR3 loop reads CASSRGPGNTIYF. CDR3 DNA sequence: TGTGCCAGCAGTAGGGGGCCCGGAAACACCATATATTTT.

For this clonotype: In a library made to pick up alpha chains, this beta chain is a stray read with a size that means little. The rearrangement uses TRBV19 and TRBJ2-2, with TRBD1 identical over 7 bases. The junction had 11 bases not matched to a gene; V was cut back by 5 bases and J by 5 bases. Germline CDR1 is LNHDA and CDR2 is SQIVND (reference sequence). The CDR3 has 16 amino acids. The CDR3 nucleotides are TGTGCCAGTAGTCAATTACTAGGGGGCGTTACCGGGGAGCTGTTTTTT. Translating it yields CASSQLLGGVTGELFF.

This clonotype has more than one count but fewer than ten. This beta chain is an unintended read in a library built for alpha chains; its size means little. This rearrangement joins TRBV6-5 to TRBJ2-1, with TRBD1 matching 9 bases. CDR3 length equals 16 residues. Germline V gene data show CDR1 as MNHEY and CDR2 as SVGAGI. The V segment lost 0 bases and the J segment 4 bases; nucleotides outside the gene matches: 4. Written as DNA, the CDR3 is TGTGCCAGCAGTTACTCCCGGGACAGGGAGTACAATGAGCAGTTCTTC. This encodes CASSYSRDREYNEQFF.

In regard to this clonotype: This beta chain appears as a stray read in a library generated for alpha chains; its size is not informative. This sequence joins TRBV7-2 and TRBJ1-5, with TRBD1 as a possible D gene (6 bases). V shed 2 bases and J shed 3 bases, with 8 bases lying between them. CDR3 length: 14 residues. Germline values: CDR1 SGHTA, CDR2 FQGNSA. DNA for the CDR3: TGTGCCAGCAGCTTATACAGGGCCAATCAGCCCCAGCATTTT. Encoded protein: CASSLYRANQPQHF.

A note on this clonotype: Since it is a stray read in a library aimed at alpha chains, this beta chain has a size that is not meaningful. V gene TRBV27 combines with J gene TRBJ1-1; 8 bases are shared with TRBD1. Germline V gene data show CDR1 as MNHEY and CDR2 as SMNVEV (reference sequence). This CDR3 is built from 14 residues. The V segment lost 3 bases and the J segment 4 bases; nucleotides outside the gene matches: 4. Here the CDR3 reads CASSFYDRGTEAFF. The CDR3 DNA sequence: TGTGCCAGCAGTTTTTACGACAGGGGCACTGAAGCTTTCTTT.